Following are 9 T cell receptor beta chains from one sample sequenced in a study of CD8 T cells in Susac syndrome (dated by TCRdb to about 2019). The method was the immunoSEQ multiplex PCR assay. RNA was extracted with the RNeasy kit and roughly 0.5 to 1 ug was reverse transcribed using random hexamers. TCRdb reran the public reads through fastp at Q25 and MiXCR, keeping productive beta chains. CDR3 protein sequences are deduplicated, and each keeps its most common genes and DNA. The sample data list a few hundred thousand distinct CDR3 sequences, and 92% of these were observed just once. Jointly, the top ten make up approximately 0.13% of the sample. The sample taken for sequencing was CD8+ T cells from PBMCs. The source of these receptors is a human donor with multiple sclerosis.

V usage is TRBV19 and J usage is TRBJ2-1; D gene ambiguous. The V and J ends lost 1 base and 1 base respectively, with 8 bases between them. Per the germline V gene, CDR1 is LNHDA and CDR2 is SQIVND (reference sequence). The CDR3 has 15 residues. CDR3 sequence: CASSIGVGSYNEQFF. The CDR3 bases are TGTGCCAGTAGTATAGGGGTGGGTTCCTACAATGAGCAGTTCTTC.

V is TRBV4-1 and J is TRBJ1-5, with TRBD1 matching over 9 bases. V gave up 6 bases and J gave up 8 bases; unmatched junction bases: 11. The CDR3 is made up of 15 amino acids. Germline V gene lookup returns CDR1 MGHRA and CDR2 YSYEKL. In DNA, the CDR3 is TGCGCCAGCAGACTCGACGGACAGGGGACGAAGCCCCAGCATTTT. It codes for CASRLDGQGTKPQHF.

The CDR3 spells CATSRTGGLGEKLFF. The DNA of the CDR3 is TGTGCCACCAGCAGAACAGGTGGATTAGGTGAAAAACTGTTTTTT. The chain carries TRBV15 and TRBJ1-4; D possibly corresponds to TRBD1 (5 bases). CDR1 LNHNV and CDR2 YYDKDF come from the germline V gene (reference sequence). This CDR3 region has 15 residues. V was shortened by 2 bases and J by 7 bases, with 14 bases between the two germline ends.

This chain uses TRBV7-6 with TRBJ2-5; D unclear. The CDR3 has 12 residues. Germline loops: CDR1 SGHVS, CDR2 FNYEAQ. Trimming removed 2 bases at V and 4 bases at J, with 5 bases between. The CDR3 here is CASSLITETQYF. The CDR3 DNA reads as TGTGCCAGCAGCTTAATCACAGAGACCCAGTACTTC.

This clonotype was observed a handful of times. The V call is TRBV7-9, the J call TRBJ1-1, with 8 bases lining up with TRBD1. The CDR3 has 14 amino acids. V dropped 5 bases and J dropped 3; count of bases not matched to a gene: 5. Germline CDR1 SEHNR, CDR2 FQNEAQ (reference sequence). The CDR3 sequence: CASSRGQGHTEAFF. Written as DNA, the CDR3 is TGTGCCAGCAGCCGAGGACAGGGCCACACTGAAGCTTTCTTT.

The chain couples TRBV12-3 or TRBV12-4 to TRBJ2-2, with a possible D match to TRBD2 (6 bases). This CDR3 has 16 amino acids. V lost 8 bases, J lost 4 bases, and 20 bases lay in between. In DNA, the CDR3 is TGTGCCAGCTCGGACCTCTCGCAGGGAGGCACCGGGGAGCTGTTTTTT. This translates into CASSDLSQGGTGELFF.

This sequence joins TRBV9 and TRBJ2-3; possibly TRBD2 for D (6 bases). Germline V gene data show CDR1 as SGDLS and CDR2 as YYNGEE. V shed 4 bases and J shed 3 bases, with 9 bases lying between them. This CDR3 spans 13 amino acids. CDR3 region: CASSRDLTDTQYF. In nucleotides, the CDR3 is TGTGCCAGCAGCCGGGACTTAACAGATACGCAGTATTTT.

This sequence joins TRBV29-1 and TRBJ1-1; tentative D call: TRBD1 (5 bases). The germline V gene encodes CDR1 SQVTM and CDR2 ANQGSEA. V lost 6 bases and J 1 base, leaving 18 bases between the germline ends. CDR3 length: 15 residues. The CDR3 DNA reads as TGCAGCGTCATATGGGGGGAGGGGTGGAACACTGAAGCTTTCTTT. Amino acid sequence: CSVIWGEGWNTEAFF.

This chain joins TRBV7-9 and TRBJ2-3; either TRBD1 or TRBD2 may fit D (6 bases each). V was pared by 9 bases and J by 2 bases, with 12 bases between. This CDR3 comprises 13 residues. Germline-derived CDR1 and CDR2 are SEHNR and FQNEAQ (reference sequence). CDR3 DNA sequence: TGTGCCAGTTCGGGGGCTCTCACAGATACGCAGTATTTT. Amino acid sequence: CASSGALTDTQYF.